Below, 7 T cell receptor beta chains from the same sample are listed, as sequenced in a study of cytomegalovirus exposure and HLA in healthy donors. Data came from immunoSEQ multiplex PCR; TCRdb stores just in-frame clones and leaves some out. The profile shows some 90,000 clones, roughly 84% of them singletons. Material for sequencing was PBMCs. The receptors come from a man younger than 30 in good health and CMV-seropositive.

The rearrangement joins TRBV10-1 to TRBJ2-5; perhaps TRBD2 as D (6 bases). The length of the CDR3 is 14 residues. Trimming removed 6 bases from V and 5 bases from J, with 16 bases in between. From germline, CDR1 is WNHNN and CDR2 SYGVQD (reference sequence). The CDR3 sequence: CASSPRAGWETQYF. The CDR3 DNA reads TGCGCCAGCAGCCCCCGGGCGGGGTGGGAGACCCAGTACTTC.

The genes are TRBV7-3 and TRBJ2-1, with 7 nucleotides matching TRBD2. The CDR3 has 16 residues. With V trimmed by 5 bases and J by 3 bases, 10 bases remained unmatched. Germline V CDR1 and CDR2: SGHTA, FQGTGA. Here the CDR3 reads CASSPRRSGHYNEQFF. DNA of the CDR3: TGTGCCAGCAGCCCCCGTCGTAGCGGGCACTACAATGAGCAGTTCTTC. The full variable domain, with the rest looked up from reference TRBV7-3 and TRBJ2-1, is GAGVSQTPSNKVTEKGKYVELRCDPISGHTALYWYRQSLGQGPEFLIYFQGTGAADDSGLPNDRFFAVRPEGSVSTLKIQRTERGDSAVYLCASSPRRSGHYNEQFFGPGTRLTVL.

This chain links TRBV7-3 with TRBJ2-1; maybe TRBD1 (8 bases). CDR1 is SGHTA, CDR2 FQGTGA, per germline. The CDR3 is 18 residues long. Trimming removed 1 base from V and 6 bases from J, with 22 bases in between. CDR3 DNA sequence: TGTGCCAGCAGCTTAAAACAGGGGGGGATAGCGGACCTCAATGAGCAGTTCTTC. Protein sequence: CASSLKQGGIADLNEQFF.

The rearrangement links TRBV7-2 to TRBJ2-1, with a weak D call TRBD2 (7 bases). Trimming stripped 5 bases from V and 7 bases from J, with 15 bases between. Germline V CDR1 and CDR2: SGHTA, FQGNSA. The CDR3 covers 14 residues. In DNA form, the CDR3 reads TGTGCCAGCAGCCAAAGGGGGGGGAATAATGAGCAGTTCTTC. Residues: CASSQRGGNNEQFF. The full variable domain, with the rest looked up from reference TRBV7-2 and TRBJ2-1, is GAGVSQSPSNKVTEKGKDVELRCDPISGHTALYWYRQSLGQGLEFLIYFQGNSAPDKSGLPSDRFSAERTGGSVSTLTIQRTQQEDSAVYLCASSQRGGNNEQFFGPGTRLTVL.

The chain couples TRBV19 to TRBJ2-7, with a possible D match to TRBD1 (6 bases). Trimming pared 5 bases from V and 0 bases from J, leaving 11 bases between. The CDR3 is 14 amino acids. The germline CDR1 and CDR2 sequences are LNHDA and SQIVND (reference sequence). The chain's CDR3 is CASSPGHNSYEQYF. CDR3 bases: TGTGCCAGTAGTCCGGGACACAACTCCTACGAGCAGTACTTC.

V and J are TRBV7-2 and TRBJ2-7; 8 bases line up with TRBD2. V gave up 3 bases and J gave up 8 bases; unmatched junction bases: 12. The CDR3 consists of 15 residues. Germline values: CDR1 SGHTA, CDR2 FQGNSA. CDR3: CASSFDTSGHSKQYF. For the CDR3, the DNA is TGTGCCAGCAGCTTCGACACTAGCGGCCATTCTAAGCAGTACTTC.

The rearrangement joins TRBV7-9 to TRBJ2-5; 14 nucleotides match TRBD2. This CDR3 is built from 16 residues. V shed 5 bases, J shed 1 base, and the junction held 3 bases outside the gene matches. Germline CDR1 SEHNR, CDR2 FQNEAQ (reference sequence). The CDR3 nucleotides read TGTGCCAGCAGCCGAGGACTAGCGGGAGGCCAAGAGACCCAGTACTTC. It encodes CASSRGLAGGQETQYF.